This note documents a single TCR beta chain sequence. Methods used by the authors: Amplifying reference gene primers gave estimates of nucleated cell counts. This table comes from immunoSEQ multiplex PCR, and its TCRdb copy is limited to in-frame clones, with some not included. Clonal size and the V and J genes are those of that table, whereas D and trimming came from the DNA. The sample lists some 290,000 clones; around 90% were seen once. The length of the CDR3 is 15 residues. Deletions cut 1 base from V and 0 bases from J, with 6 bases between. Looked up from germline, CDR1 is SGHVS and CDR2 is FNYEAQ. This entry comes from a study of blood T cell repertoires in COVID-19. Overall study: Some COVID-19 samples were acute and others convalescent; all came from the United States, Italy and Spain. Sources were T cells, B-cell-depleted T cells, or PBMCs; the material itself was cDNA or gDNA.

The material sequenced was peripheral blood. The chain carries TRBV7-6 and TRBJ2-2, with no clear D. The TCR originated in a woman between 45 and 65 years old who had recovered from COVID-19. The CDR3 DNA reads TGTGCCAGCAGCTTAGTAGAAGCGAACACCGGGGAGCTGTTTTTT. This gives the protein CASSLVEANTGELFF.